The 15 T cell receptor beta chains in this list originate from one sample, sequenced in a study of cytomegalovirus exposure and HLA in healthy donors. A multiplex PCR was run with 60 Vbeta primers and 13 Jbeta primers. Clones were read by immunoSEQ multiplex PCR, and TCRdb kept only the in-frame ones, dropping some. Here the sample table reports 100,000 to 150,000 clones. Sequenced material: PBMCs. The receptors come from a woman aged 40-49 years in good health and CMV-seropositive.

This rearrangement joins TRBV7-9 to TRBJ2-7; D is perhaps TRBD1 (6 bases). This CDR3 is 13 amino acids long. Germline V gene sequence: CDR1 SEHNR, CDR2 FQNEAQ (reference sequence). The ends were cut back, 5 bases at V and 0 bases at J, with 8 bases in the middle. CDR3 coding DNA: TGTGCCAGCAGCCCGGACAGCTCCTACGAGCAGTACTTC. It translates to CASSPDSSYEQYF.

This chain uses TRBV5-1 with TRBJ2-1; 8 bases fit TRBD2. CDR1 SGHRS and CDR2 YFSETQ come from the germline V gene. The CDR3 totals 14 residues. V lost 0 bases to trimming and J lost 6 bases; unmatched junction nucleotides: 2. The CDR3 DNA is TGCGCCAGCAGCTTGGCAAGCGGGAGCAATGAGCAGTTCTTC. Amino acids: CASSLASGSNEQFF.

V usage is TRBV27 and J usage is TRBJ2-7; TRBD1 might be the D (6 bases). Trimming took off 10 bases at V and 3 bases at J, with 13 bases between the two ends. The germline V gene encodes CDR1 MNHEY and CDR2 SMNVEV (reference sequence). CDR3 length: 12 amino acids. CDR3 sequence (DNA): TGTGCCACGGGGACGGACAGCTACGAGCAGTACTTC. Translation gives CATGTDSYEQYF.

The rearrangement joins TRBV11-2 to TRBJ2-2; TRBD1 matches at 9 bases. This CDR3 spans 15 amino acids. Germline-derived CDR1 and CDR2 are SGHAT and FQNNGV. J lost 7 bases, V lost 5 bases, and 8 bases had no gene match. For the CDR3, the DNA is TGTGCCAGCAGCCCTCTACAGGGGGCCGGCGGGGAGCTGTTTTTT. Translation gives CASSPLQGAGGELFF. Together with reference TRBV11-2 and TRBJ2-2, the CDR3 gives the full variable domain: EAGVAQSPRYKIIEKRQSVAFWCNPISGHATLYWYQQILGQGPKLLIQFQNNGVVDDSQLPKDRFSAERLKGVDSTLKIQPAKLEDSAVYLCASSPLQGAGGELFFGEGSRLTVL.

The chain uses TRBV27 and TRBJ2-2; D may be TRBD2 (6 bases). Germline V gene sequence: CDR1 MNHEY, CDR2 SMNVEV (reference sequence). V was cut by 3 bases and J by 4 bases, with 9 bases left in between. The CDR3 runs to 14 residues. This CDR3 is CASSFLARTGELFF. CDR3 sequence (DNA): TGTGCCAGCAGTTTCCTAGCGCGCACCGGGGAGCTGTTTTTT.

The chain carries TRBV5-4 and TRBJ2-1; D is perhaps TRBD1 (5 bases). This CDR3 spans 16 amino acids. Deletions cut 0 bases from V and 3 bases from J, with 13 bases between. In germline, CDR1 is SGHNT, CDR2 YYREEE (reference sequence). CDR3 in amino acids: CASSLAQGVGYNEQFF. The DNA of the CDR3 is TGTGCCAGCAGCTTGGCACAAGGGGTCGGCTACAATGAGCAGTTCTTC. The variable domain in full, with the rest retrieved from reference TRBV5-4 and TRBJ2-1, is ETGVTQSPTHLIKTRGQQVTLRCSSQSGHNTVSWYQQALGQGPQFIFQYYREEENGRGNFPPRFSGLQFPNYSSELNVNALELDDSALYLCASSLAQGVGYNEQFFGPGTRLTVL.

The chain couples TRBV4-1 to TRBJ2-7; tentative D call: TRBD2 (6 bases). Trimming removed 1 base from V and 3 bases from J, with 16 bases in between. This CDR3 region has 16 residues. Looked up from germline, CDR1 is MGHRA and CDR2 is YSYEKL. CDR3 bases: TGCGCCAGCAGCCAAGGGGACGGCGGGGCTTTCTACGAGCAGTACTTC. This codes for CASSQGDGGAFYEQYF.

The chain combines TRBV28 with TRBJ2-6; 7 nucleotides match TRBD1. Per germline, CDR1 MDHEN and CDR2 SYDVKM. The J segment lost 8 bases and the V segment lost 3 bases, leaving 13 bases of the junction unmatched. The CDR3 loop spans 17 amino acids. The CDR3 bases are TGTGCCAGCAGTTTGTGGTATAGACAGGGTAGGACCAACGTCCTGACTTTC. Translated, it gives CASSLWYRQGRTNVLTF.

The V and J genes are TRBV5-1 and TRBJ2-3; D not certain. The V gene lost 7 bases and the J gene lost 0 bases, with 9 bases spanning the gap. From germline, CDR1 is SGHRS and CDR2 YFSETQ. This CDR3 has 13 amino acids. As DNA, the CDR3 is TGCGCCAGCGCCCCCAGGAGCACAGATACGCAGTATTTT. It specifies CASAPRSTDTQYF.

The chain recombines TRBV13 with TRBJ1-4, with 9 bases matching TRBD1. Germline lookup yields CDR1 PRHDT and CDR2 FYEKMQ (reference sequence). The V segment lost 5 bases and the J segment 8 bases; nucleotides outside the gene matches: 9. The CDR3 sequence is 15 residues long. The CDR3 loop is CASSATGGTREKLFF. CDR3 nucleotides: TGTGCCAGCAGCGCTACAGGGGGCACTAGGGAAAAACTGTTTTTT.

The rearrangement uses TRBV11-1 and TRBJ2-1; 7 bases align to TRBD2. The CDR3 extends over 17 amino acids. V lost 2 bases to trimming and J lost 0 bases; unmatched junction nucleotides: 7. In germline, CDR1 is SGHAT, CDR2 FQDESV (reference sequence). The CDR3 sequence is CASSLFSLAASYNEQFF. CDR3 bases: TGTGCCAGCAGCTTATTCAGCCTAGCGGCCTCCTACAATGAGCAGTTCTTC.

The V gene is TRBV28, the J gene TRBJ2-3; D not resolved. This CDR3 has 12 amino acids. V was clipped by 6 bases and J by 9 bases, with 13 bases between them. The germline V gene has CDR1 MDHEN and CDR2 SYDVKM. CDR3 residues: CASSAGYRTQYF. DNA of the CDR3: TGTGCCAGCAGCGCCGGGTACCGAACGCAGTATTTT.

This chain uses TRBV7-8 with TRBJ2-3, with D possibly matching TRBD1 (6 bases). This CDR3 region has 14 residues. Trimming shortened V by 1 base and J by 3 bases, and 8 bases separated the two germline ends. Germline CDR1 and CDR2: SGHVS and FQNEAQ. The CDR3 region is CASSLGQGTDTQYF. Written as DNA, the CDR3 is TGTGCCAGCAGCTTAGGGCAGGGGACAGATACGCAGTATTTT.

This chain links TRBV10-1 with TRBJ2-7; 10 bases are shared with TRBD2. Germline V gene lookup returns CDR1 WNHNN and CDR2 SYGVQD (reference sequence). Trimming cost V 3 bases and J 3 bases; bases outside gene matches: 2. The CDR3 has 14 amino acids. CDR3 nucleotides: TGCGCCAGCAGTGAATCTAGCGGGAGCTACGAGCAGTACTTC. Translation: CASSESSGSYEQYF.

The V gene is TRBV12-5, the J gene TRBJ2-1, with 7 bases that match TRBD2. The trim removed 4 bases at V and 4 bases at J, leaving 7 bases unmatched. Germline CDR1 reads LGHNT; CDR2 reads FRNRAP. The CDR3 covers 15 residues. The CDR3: CASGSGLGVYNEQFF. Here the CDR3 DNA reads TGTGCTAGTGGTTCCGGACTAGGGGTTTACAATGAGCAGTTCTTC.